This T cell receptor beta chain emerged from a study of response to subunit inactivated influenza vaccine. Broader study findings: The authors suggested that every seasonal influenza vaccination recruits few new T cells.

TCRdb reanalysed the RT-PCR reads using MiXCR and keeps one entry per CDR3 protein. The sample yields under 950,000 distinct CDR3 sequences, about 20% seen once. This clonotype occurred a few times. The antigen is not known. J was trimmed by 3 bases and V by 0 bases; bases with no gene match: 3. This CDR3 contains 14 residues. The V gene's germline CDR1 is SGHRS and CDR2 YFSETQ. The V and J genes are TRBV5-1 and TRBJ2-7; 7 nucleotides match TRBD2. The sequencing used PBMCs from blood, collected more than 4 days after vaccination. This clonotype was obtained from a man aged 45 to 65 who received an inactivated influenza vaccine. CDR3 region: CASSLGLAHYEQYF. The CDR3 DNA reads TGCGCCAGCAGCTTGGGACTAGCTCACTACGAGCAGTACTTC.